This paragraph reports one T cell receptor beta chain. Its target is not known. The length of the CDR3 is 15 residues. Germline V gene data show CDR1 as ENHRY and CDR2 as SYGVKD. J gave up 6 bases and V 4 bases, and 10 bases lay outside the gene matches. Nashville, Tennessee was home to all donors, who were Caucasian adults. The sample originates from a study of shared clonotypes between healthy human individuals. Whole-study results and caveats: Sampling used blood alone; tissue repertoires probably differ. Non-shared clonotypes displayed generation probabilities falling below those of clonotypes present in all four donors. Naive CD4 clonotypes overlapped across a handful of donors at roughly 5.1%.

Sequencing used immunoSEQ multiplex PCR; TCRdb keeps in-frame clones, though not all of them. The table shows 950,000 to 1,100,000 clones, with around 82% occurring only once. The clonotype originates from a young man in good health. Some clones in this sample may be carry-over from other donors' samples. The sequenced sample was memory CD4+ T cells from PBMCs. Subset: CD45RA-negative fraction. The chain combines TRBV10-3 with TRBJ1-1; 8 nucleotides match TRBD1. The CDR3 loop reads CAISADREAPPEAFF. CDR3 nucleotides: TGTGCCATCAGTGCGGACAGGGAAGCCCCCCCTGAAGCTTTCTTT.